A single sample is the source of the 5 T cell receptor beta chains below, sequenced in a study of immune characterization of retroperitoneal liposarcoma. TCRdb reprocessed the PCR reads via MiXCR and lists one record per CDR3 protein. In the table there are about 2,100 distinct CDR3 sequences, around 30% of which are singletons. The source material was tumor tissue. The receptors come from a female donor with retroperitoneal liposarcoma.

Relative to its sample, this clonotype is medium-sized. The CDR3 sequence is CASSEGGRYEQYF. Here the CDR3 DNA reads TGTGCCAGCAGTGAAGGTGGCAGGTACGAGCAGTACTTC. The gene calls are TRBV6-1 and TRBJ2-4; D call uncertain. The J call is in doubt because the DNA end fits TRBJ2-7 better. The CDR3 spans 13 residues. Germline CDR1 MNHNS, CDR2 SASEGT.

The CDR3 DNA follows: TGTGCCAGCAGTGAAGTAGGGTGGGGGACTAGCGTCTACGAGCAGTACTTC. This gives the protein CASSEVGWGTSVYEQYF. The chain is built from TRBV6-1 and TRBJ2-1, with 10 bases that match TRBD2. Gene TRBJ2-7 matches the end of the DNA better, so the J call may be wrong. CDR1 is MNHNS, CDR2 SASEGT, per germline. The CDR3 is 17 residues long.

By share, this clonotype counts as medium-sized (0.01 to 0.1%). This CDR3 reads CASSLDSGSYNEQFF. The CDR3 DNA reads TGTGCCAGCAGCTTAGATAGCGGGAGCTACAATGAGCAGTTCTTC. The V call is TRBV7-2, the J call TRBJ2-1, with 9 bases that match TRBD2. CDR1 SGHTA and CDR2 FQGNSA come from the germline V gene. V dropped 1 base and J dropped 3; count of bases not matched to a gene: 1. This CDR3 region has 15 residues.

By its share, this clonotype is large. The chain is built from TRBV6-1 and TRBJ2-7; 8 positions agree with TRBD2. The V segment lost 7 bases and the J segment 2 bases; nucleotides outside the gene matches: 7. This CDR3 spans 14 amino acids. Germline lookup yields CDR1 MNHNS and CDR2 SASEGT. CDR3 loop: CASTPTSDPYEQYF. CDR3 DNA: TGTGCCAGCACTCCGACTAGCGACCCCTACGAGCAGTACTTC.

This clonotype was found once. Its ends do not fully match the called genes, so a read error is possible. The gene calls are TRBV6-6 and TRBJ2-3; D remains ambiguous. Gene TRBJ2-7 matches the end of the DNA better, so the J call may be wrong. CDR3 length: 16 residues. Germline V lookup: CDR1 MNHNY, CDR2 SVGAGI (reference sequence). CDR3 sequence (DNA): TGTGCCAGCAGTTACTCAGTGGTTATTAGCTCCTATGAGCAGTACTTC. It is translated as CASSYSVVISSYEQYF.